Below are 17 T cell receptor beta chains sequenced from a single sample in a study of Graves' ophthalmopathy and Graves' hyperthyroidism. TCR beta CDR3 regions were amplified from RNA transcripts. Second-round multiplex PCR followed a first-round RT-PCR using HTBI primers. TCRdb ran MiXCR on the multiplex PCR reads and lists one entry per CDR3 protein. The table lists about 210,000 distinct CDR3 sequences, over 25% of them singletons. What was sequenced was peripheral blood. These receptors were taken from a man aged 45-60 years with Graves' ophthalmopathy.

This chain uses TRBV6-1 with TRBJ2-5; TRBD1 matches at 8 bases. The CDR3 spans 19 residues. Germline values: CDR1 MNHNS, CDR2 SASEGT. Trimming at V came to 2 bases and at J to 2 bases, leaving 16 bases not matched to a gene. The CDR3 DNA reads TGTGCCAGCAGTGAAATCGGACAGGGATTGCGTTGGGGTCAAGAGACCCAGTACTTC. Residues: CASSEIGQGLRWGQETQYF.

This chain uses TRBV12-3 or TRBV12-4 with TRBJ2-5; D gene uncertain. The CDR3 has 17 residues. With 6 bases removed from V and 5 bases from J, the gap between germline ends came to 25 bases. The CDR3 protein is CASSLPYQDVKRETQYF. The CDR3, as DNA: TGTGCCAGCAGCTTACCGTATCAGGACGTTAAGAGGGAGACCCAGTACTTC.

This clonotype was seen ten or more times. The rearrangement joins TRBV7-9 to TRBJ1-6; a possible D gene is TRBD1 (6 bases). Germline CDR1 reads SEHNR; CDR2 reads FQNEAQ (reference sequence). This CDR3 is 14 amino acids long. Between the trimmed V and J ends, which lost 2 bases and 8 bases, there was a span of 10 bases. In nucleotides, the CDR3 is TGTGCCAGCAGCTTAATCTCAGGGGATTCACCCCTCCACTTT. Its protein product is CASSLISGDSPLHF. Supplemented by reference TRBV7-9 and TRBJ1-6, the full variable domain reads DTGVSQNPRHKITKRGQNVTFRCDPISEHNRLYWYRQTLGQGPEFLTYFQNEAQLEKSRLLSDRFSAERPKGSFSTLEIQRTEQGDSAMYLCASSLISGDSPLHFGNGTRLTVT.

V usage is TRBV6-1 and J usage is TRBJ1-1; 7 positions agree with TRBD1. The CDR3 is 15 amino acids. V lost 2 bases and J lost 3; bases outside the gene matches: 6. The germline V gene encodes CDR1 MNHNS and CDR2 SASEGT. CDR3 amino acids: CASSENPTGDTEAFF. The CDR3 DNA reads TGTGCCAGCAGTGAAAACCCAACAGGGGACACTGAAGCTTTCTTT.

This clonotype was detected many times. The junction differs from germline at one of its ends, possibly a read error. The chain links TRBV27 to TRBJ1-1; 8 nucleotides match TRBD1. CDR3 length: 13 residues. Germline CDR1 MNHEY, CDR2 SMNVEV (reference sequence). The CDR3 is CASMDRENIEAFF. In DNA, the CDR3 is TGTGCCAGCATGGACAGGGAGAACATTGAAGCTTTCTTT.

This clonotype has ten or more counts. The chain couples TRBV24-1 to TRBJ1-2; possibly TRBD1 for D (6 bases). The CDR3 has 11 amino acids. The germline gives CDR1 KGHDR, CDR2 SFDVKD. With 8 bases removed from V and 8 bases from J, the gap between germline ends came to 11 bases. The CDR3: CATKAGDGYTF. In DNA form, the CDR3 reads TGTGCCACCAAAGCAGGGGACGGCTACACCTTC.

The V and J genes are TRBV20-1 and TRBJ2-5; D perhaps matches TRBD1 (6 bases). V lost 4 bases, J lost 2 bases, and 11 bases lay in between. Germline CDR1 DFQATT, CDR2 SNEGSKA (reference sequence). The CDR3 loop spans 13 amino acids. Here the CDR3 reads CSATYRVQETQYF. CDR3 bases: TGCAGTGCTACTTACAGGGTACAAGAGACCCAGTACTTC.

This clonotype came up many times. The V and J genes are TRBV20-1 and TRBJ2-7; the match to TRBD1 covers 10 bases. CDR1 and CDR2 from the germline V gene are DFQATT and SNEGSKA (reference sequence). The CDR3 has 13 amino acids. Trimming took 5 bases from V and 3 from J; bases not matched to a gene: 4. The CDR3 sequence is CSAGTGDNYEQYF. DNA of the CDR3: TGCAGTGCTGGGACAGGGGACAACTACGAGCAGTACTTC.

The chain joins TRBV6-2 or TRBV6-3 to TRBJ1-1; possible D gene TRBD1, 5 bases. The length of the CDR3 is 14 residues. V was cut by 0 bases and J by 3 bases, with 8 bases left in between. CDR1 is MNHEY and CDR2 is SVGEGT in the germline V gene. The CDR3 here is CASSYSVGDTEAFF. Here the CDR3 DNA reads TGTGCCAGCAGTTACTCGGTAGGGGACACTGAAGCTTTCTTT.

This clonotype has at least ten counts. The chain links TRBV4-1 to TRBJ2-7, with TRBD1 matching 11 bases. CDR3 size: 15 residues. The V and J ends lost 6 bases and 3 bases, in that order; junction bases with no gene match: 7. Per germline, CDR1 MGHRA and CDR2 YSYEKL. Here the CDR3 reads CASSRPGQGVYEQYF. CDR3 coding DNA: TGCGCCAGCAGTCGTCCGGGACAGGGGGTCTACGAGCAGTACTTC.

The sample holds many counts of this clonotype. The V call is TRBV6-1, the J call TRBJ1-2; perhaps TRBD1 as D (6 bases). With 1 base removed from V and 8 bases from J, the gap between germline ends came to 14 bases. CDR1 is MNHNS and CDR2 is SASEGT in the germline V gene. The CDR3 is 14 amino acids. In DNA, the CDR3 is TGTGCCAGCAGTGAAGGAAGGCCAGGGGAAGGCTACACCTTC. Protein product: CASSEGRPGEGYTF.

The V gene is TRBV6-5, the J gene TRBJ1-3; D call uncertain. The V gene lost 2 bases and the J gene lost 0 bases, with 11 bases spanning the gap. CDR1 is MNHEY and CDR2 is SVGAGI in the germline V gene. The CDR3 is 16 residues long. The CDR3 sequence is CASSYDRFTSGNTIYF. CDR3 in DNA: TGTGCCAGCAGTTACGATAGGTTCACCTCTGGAAACACCATATATTTT.

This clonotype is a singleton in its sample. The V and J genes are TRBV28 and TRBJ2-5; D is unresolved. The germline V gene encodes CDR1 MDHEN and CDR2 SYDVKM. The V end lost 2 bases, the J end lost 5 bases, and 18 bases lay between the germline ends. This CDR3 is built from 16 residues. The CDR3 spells CASSLVVTPDVETQYF. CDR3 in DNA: TGTGCCAGCAGTTTAGTCGTTACCCCCGATGTGGAGACCCAGTACTTC.

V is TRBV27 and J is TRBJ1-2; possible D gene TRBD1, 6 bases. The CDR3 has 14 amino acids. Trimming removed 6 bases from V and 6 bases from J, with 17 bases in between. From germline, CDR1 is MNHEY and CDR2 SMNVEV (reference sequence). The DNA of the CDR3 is TGTGCCAGCAGGACGGGGGGCTCTCACAATGGCTACACCTTC. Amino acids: CASRTGGSHNGYTF.

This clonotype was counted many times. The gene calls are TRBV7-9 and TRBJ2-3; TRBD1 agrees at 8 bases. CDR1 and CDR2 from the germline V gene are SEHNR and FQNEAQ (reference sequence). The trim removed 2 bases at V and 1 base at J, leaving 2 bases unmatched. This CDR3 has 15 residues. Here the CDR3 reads CASSLQGARTDTQYF. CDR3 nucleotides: TGTGCCAGCAGCTTACAGGGGGCGCGCACAGATACGCAGTATTTT.

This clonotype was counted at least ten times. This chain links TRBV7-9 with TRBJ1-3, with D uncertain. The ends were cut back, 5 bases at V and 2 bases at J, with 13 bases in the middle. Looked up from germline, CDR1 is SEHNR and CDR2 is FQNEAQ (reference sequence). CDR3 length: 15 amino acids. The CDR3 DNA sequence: TGTGCCAGCAGCCCGGACGTTCCGGCTGGAAACACCATATATTTT. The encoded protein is CASSPDVPAGNTIYF.

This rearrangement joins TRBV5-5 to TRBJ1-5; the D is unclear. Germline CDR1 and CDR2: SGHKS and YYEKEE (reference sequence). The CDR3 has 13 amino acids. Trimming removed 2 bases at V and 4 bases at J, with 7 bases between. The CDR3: CASSLDPNQPQHF. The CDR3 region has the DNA TGTGCCAGCAGCTTAGACCCAAATCAGCCCCAGCATTTT.